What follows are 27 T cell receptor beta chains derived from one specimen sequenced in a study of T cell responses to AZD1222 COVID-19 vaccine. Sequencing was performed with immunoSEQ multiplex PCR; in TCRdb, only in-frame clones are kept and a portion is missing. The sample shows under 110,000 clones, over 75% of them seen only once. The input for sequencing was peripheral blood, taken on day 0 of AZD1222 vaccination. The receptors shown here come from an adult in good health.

In DNA, the CDR3 is TGTGCCAGCAGGGGGAGGCCTTCCACCGGGGAGCTGTTTTTT. This encodes CASRGRPSTGELFF. The rearrangement links TRBV11-2 to TRBJ2-2, with D possibly being TRBD2 (6 bases). Trimming left V 6 bases short and J 4 bases short, with 12 bases between. The CDR3 sequence is 14 residues long. In germline, CDR1 is SGHAT, CDR2 FQNNGV.

CDR3 residues: CAWSRTANTGELFF. The CDR3 DNA follows: TGTGCCTGGAGTCGGACAGCGAACACCGGGGAGCTGTTTTTT. The chain links TRBV30 to TRBJ2-2; D is possibly TRBD1 (6 bases). Germline V gene data show CDR1 as GTSNPN and CDR2 as SVGIG (reference sequence). The CDR3 sequence is 14 residues long. V shed 2 bases and J shed 0 bases, with 7 bases lying between them.

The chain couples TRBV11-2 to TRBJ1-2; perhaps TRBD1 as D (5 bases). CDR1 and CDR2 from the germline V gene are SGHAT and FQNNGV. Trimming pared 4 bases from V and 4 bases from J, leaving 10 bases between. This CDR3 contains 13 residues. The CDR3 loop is CASSSGTAYGYTF. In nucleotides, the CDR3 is TGTGCCAGCAGCTCCGGGACGGCCTATGGCTACACCTTC.

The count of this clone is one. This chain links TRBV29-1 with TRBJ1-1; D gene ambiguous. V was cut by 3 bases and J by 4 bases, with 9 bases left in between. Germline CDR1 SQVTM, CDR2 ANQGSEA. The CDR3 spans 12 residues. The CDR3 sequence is CSVDFKGTEAFF. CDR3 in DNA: TGCAGCGTTGATTTTAAGGGCACTGAAGCTTTCTTT.

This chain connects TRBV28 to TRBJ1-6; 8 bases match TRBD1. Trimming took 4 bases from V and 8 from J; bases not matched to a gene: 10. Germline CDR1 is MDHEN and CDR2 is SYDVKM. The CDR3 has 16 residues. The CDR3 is CASSSTLGQVYSPLHF. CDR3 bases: TGTGCCAGCAGTTCGACGCTGGGACAGGTATATTCACCCCTCCACTTT.

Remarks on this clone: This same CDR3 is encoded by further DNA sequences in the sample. Here the CDR3 reads CASSLGQSYEQYF. CDR3 DNA: TGCGCCAGCAGCCTCGGACAGTCCTACGAGCAGTACTTC. The rearrangement uses TRBV5-1 and TRBJ2-7; possibly TRBD1 for D (6 bases). Germline-derived CDR1 and CDR2 are SGHRS and YFSETQ. The CDR3 has 13 residues. V was cut by 4 bases and J by 1 base, with 9 bases left in between.

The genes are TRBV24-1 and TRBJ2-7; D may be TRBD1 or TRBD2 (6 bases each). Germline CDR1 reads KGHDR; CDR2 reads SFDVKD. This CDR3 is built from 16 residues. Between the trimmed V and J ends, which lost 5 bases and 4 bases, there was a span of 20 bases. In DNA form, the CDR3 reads TGTGCCACCAGTGGAGGAGGGGGGCGAGACCTGTACGAGCAGTACTTC. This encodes CATSGGGGRDLYEQYF.

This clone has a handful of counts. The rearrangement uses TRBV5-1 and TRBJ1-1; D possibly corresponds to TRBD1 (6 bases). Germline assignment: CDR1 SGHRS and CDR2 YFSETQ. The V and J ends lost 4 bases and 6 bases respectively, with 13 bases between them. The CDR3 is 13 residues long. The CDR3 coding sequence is TGCGCCAGCAGCCTAAGAGGGGGGTCTGAAGCTTTCTTT. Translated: CASSLRGGSEAFF. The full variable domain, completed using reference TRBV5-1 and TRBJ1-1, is KAGVTQTPRYLIKTRGQQVTLSCSPISGHRSVSWYQQTPGQGLQFLFEYFSETQRNKGNFPGRFSGRQFSNSRSEMNVSTLELGDSALYLCASSLRGGSEAFFGQGTRLTVV.

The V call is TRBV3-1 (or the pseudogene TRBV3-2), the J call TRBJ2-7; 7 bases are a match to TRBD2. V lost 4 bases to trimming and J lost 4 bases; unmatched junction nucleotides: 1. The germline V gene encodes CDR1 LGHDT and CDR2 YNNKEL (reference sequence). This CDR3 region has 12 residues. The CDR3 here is CASSPGGYEQYF. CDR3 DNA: TGTGCCAGCAGCCCGGGGGGTTACGAGCAGTACTTC.

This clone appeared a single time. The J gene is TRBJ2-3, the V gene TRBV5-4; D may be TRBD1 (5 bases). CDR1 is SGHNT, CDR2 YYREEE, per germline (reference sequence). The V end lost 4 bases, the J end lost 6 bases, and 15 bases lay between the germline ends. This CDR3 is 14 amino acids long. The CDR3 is CASSRLQVSDTQYF. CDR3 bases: TGTGCCAGCAGCAGATTACAGGTTTCTGATACGCAGTATTTT.

The CDR3 DNA is TGTGCCAGCTCTGGTGGTGAGACCCAGTACTTC. Translated: CASSGGETQYF. V gene TRBV7-8 combines with J gene TRBJ2-5; D is uncertain. The length of the CDR3 is 11 residues. From germline, CDR1 is SGHVS and CDR2 FQNEAQ. V lost 8 bases to trimming and J lost 5 bases, with 9 bases between them.

CDR3 in DNA: TGCAGCGTACAAAAACAGGGAAGAGCCTCTGAAGCTTTCTTT. Translation: CSVQKQGRASEAFF. The rearrangement uses TRBV29-1 and TRBJ1-1; tentative D call: TRBD1 (6 bases). The CDR3 is 14 residues long. The germline V gene encodes CDR1 SQVTM and CDR2 ANQGSEA. Trimming pared 6 bases from V and 6 bases from J, leaving 20 bases between.

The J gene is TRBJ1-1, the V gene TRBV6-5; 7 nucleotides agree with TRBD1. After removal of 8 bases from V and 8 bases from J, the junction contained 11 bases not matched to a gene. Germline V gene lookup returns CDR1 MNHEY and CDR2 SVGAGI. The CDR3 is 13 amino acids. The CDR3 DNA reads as TGTGCCAGCCGGCGCGACAGGGTTGAAGAAGCTTTCTTT. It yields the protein CASRRDRVEEAFF.

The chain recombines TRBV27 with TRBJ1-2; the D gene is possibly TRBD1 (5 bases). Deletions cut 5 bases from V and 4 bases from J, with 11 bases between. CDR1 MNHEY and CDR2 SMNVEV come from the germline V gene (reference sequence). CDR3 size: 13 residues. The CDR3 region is CASSDDRFYGYTF. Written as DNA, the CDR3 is TGTGCCAGCAGTGACGACAGATTCTATGGCTACACCTTC.

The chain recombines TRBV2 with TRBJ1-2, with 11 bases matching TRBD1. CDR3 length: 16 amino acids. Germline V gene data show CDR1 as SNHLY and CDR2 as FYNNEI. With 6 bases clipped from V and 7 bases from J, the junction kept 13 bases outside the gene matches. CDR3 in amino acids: CASRMAFGQGAAGYTF. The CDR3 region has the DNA TGTGCCAGCAGGATGGCGTTTGGACAGGGGGCTGCTGGCTACACCTTC.

CDR3 sequence: CASSFGQGWGPDNEQFF. In nucleotides, the CDR3 is TGTGCCAGCAGTTTCGGGCAGGGTTGGGGGCCCGACAATGAGCAGTTCTTC. The J gene is TRBJ2-1, the V gene TRBV28; D is perhaps TRBD1 (6 bases). This CDR3 is 17 amino acids long. With 3 bases removed from V and 5 bases from J, the gap between germline ends came to 20 bases. Germline loops: CDR1 MDHEN, CDR2 SYDVKM.

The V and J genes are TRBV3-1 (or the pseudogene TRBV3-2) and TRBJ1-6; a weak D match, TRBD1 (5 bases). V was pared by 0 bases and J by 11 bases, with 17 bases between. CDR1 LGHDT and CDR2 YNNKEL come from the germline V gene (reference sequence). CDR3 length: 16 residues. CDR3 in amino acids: CASSQDLGQGGTPLHF. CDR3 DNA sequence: TGTGCCAGCAGCCAAGATCTTGGGCAGGGAGGTACACCCCTCCACTTT.

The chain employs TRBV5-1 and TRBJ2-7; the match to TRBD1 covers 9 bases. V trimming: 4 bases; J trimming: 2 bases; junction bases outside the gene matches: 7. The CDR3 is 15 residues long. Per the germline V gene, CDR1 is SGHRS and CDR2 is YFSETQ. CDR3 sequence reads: CASSPRTGATYEQYF. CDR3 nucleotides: TGCGCCAGCAGCCCAAGGACAGGGGCCACCTACGAGCAGTACTTC.

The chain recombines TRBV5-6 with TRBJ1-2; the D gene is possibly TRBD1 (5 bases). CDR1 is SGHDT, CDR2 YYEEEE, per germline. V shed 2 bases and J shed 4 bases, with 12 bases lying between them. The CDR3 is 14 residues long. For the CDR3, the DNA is TGTGCCAGCAGCTTCAGGGATAATGCCTATGGCTACACCTTC. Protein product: CASSFRDNAYGYTF. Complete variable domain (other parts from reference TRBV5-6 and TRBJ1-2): DAGVTQSPTHLIKTRGQQVTLRCSPKSGHDTVSWYQQALGQGPQFIFQYYEEEERQRGNFPDRFSGHQFPNYSSELNVNALLLGDSALYLCASSFRDNAYGYTFGSGTRLTVV.

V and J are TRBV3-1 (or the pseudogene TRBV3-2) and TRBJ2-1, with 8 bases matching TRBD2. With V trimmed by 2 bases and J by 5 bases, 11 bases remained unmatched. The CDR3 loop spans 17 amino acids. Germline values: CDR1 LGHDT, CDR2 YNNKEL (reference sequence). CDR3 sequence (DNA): TGTGCCAGCAGCCAACATTCGACTAGCGAAGATCACAATGAGCAGTTCTTC. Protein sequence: CASSQHSTSEDHNEQFF.

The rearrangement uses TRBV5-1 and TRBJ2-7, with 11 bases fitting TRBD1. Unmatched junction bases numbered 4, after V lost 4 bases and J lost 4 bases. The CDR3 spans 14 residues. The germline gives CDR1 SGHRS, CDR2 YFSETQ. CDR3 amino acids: CASSAGTGGYEQYF. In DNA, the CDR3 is TGCGCCAGCAGCGCCGGGACAGGGGGATACGAGCAGTACTTC. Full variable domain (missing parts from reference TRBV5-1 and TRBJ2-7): KAGVTQTPRYLIKTRGQQVTLSCSPISGHRSVSWYQQTPGQGLQFLFEYFSETQRNKGNFPGRFSGRQFSNSRSEMNVSTLELGDSALYLCASSAGTGGYEQYFGPGTRLTVT.

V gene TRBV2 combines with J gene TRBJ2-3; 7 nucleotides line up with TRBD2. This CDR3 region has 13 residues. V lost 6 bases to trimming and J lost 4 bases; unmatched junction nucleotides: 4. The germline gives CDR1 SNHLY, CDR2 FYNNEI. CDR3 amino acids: CASRTGGADTQYF. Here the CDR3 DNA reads TGTGCCAGCAGGACGGGGGGTGCAGATACGCAGTATTTT.

CDR3 protein: CASSFAAPSGRYNEQFF. The CDR3 DNA follows: TGTGCCAGCAGTTTTGCGGCCCCTAGCGGGAGATACAATGAGCAGTTCTTC. The chain employs TRBV28 and TRBJ2-1; TRBD2 aligns across 10 bases. V lost 3 bases and J lost 4; bases outside the gene matches: 9. This CDR3 comprises 17 residues. Per the germline V gene, CDR1 is MDHEN and CDR2 is SYDVKM.

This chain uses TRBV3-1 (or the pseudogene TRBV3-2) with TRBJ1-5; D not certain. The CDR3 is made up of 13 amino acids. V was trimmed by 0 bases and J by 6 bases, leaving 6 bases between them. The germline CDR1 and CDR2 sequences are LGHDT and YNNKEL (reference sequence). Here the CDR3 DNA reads TGTGCCAGCAGCCAAGATCTTATTCAGCCCCAGCATTTT. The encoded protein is CASSQDLIQPQHF.

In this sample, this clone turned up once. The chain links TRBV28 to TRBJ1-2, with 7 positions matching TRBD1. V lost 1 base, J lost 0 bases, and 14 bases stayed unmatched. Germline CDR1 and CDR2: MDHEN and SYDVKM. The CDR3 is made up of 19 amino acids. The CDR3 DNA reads TGTGCCAGCAGTTTATATACGACAGGGAACACTCAAGCTAACTATGGCTACACCTTC. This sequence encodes CASSLYTTGNTQANYGYTF.

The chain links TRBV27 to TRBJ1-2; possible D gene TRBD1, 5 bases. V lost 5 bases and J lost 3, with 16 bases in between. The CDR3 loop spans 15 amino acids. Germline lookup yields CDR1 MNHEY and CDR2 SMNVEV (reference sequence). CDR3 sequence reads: CASSPKSGSDYGYTF. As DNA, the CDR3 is TGTGCCAGCAGTCCTAAATCAGGGAGTGACTATGGCTACACCTTC.

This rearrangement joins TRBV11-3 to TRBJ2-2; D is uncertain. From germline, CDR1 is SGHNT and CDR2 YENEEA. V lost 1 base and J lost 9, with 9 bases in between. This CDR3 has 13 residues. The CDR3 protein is CASSLGAGRELFF. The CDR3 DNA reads TGTGCCAGCAGCTTAGGGGCTGGCCGGGAGCTGTTTTTT.